The T cell receptor beta chain described here comes from a study of shared T cell receptors in the human thymus. Germline CDR1 reads LNHNV; CDR2 reads YYDKDF (reference sequence). The V gene end was trimmed by 9 bases and the J gene end by 4 bases; junction bases not matched to a gene: 12. This CDR3 is 14 amino acids long. The protocol was immunoSEQ multiplex PCR, while the TCRdb copy is restricted to in-frame clones and leaves out a portion. Among roughly 710,000 clones listed, approximately 83% were seen once. Another study also made use of these data, one on human thymus T cells. From that paper: Donors were healthy Finnish infants having corrective surgery for congenital heart defects. Thymus specimens were resections from corrective heart surgery. Repertoires from thymus and blood appeared to show biased V and J gene usage. Thymic TCR repertoires of unrelated people reportedly overlapped highly.

Sequenced sample: thymocytes. The source is a girl under three years old with a congenital heart defect. The chain is built from TRBV15 and TRBJ2-7; 7 positions agree with TRBD1. The CDR3 DNA is TGTGCCACACGCAAGGGGACAGAGACTTACGAGCAGTACTTC. Encoded protein: CATRKGTETYEQYF. Based on the CDR3 plus reference TRBV15 and TRBJ2-7, the full variable domain is DAMVIQNPRYQVTQFGKPVTLSCSQTLNHNVMYWYQQKSSQAPKLLFHYYDKDFNNEADTPDNFQSRRPNTSFCFLDIRSPGLGDTAMYLCATRKGTETYEQYFGPGTRLTVT.